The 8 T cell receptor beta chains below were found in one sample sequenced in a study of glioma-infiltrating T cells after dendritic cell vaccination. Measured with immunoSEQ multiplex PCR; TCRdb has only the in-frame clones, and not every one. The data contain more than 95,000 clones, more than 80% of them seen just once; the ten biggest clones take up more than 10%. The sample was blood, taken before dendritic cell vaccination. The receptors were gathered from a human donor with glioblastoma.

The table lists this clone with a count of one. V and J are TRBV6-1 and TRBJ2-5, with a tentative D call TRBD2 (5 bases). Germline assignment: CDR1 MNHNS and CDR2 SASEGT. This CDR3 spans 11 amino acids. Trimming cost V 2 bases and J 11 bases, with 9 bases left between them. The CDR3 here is CASSESGEQYF. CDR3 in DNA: TGTGCCAGCAGTGAATCCGGGGAACAGTACTTC.

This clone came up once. CDR3: CASSTLTGEGYGYTF. The DNA for the CDR3 is TGTGCCAGCAGTACCTTGACAGGGGAGGGCTATGGCTACACCTTC. V is TRBV27 and J is TRBJ1-2, with 8 positions matching TRBD1. Germline V gives CDR1 MNHEY, CDR2 SMNVEV (reference sequence). CDR3 length: 15 amino acids. After removal of 5 bases from V and 4 bases from J, the junction contained 9 bases not matched to a gene.

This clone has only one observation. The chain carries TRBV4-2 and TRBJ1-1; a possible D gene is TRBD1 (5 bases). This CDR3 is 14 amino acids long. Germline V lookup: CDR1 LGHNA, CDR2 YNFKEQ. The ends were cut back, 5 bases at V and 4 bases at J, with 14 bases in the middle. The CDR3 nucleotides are TGTGCCAGCAGCTCTATCGCTCAGGGCACTGAAGCTTTCTTT. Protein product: CASSSIAQGTEAFF.

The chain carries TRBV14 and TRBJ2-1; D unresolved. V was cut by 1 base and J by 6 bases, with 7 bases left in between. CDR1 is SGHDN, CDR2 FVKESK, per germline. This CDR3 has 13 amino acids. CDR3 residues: CASSQGLPNEQFF. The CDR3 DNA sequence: TGTGCCAGCAGCCAAGGGCTCCCCAATGAGCAGTTCTTC. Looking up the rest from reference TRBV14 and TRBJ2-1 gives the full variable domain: EAGVTQFPSHSVIEKGQTVTLRCDPISGHDNLYWYRRVMGKEIKFLLHFVKESKQDESGMPNNRFLAERTGGTYSTLKVQPAELEDSGVYFCASSQGLPNEQFFGPGTRLTVL.

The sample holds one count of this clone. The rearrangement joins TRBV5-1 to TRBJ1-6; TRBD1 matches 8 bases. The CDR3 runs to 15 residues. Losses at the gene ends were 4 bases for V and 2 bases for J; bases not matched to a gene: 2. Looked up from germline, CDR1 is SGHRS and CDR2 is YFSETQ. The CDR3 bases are TGCGCCAGCAGCCTGGACAGGGCCTATAATTCACCCCTCCACTTT. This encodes CASSLDRAYNSPLHF.

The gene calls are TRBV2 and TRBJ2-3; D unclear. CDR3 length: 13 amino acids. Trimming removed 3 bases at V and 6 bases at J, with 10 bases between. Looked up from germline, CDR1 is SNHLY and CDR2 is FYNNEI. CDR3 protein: CASSELRADTQYF. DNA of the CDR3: TGTGCCAGCAGTGAGCTTAGAGCCGATACGCAGTATTTT.

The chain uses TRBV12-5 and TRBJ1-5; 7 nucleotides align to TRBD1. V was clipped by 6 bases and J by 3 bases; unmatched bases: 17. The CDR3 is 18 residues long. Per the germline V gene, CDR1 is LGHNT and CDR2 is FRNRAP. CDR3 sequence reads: CASGLSPTGPPLNQPQHF. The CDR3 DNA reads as TGTGCTAGTGGCCTGTCCCCGACAGGGCCACCTCTCAATCAGCCCCAGCATTTT.

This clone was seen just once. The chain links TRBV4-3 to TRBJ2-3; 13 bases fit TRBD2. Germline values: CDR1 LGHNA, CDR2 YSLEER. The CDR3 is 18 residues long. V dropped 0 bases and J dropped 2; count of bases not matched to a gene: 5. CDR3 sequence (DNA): TGCGCCAGCAGCCAAGACCTACTAGCGGGGGGGTTCACAGATACGCAGTATTTT. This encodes CASSQDLLAGGFTDTQYF.